The clone carrying this T cell receptor (beta chain) was seen ten or more times. Antigen: not known. These data belong to a study of CD8 T cells in ankylosing spondylitis. TCRdb re-analysed the 5' RACE reads in MiXCR, keeping a single row per CDR3 protein. The table lists about 510,000 distinct CDR3 sequences, 5.3% of them singletons. Findings and caveats of the study: Among TCR beta sequences, a motif of about 8 highly homologous variants appeared characteristic of ankylosing spondylitis blood. As reported, disease-linked clones showed significant enrichment in matched ankylosing spondylitis synovial fluid.

The length of the CDR3 is 14 residues. The germline gives CDR1 SGHNT, CDR2 YYREEE (reference sequence). V lost 3 bases to trimming and J lost 2 bases, with 10 bases between them. Sample: blood, either unsorted or a sorted T cell fraction (not recorded which). The source is a male donor with ankylosing spondylitis. The rearrangement joins TRBV5-4 to TRBJ2-3; a weak D match, TRBD2 (7 bases). CDR3 region: CASSWRGHTDTQYF. The DNA of the CDR3 is TGTGCCAGCAGCTGGCGGGGGCACACAGATACGCAGTATTTT.